One T cell receptor beta chain is described in this entry. Its target is unknown. This specimen belongs to a study of beta chain features in type 1 diabetes. Study details: Across the samples, roughly 98,000,000 sorted cells were examined in total.

Every bit of the isolated RNA underwent reverse transcription, so sequencing read expressed TCRB transcripts. TCRdb keeps only in-frame clones here, not all; method: immunoSEQ multiplex PCR. The table records hundreds of thousands of clones, 68% of them present only once. Findings and caveats of the study: For type 1 diabetes patients, VDJ junctions showed fewer insertions and more deletions.

The CDR3 contains 15 residues. V dropped 0 bases and J dropped 1 base, with 11 bases sitting between them. The germline V gene has CDR1 SGDLS and CDR2 YYNGEE. The authors sorted CD4+ naive, central memory, regulatory and stem cell-like memory cells via CD45RO/CCR7/CD25/CD127/CD95/CD27. The TCR sequence derives from a young man in good health. Specimen: naive CD4+ T cells from blood. V gene TRBV9 combines with J gene TRBJ2-7, with D hard to call. DNA for the CDR3: TGTGCCAGCAGCGTAGCTCCCCTAGGATCCTACGAGCAGTACTTC. Protein: CASSVAPLGSYEQYF.